Following are 13 T cell receptor beta chains from one sample sequenced in a study of beta chain features in type 1 diabetes. Investigators reverse transcribed all isolated RNA, so they sequenced expressed TCRB transcripts. The table came from immunoSEQ multiplex PCR; TCRdb's copy has only in-frame clones and leaves some out. The sample contains around 350,000 clones, around 12% of which appear only once. Sequences were obtained from naive CD4+ T cells from blood. The origin of the receptors is a man aged 18 to 35 in good health.

The CDR3 bases are TGCAGCGTTGGTACCCCTAGCGGGAGTAACTACGAGCAGTACTTC. Protein sequence: CSVGTPSGSNYEQYF. The gene calls are TRBV29-1 and TRBJ2-7, with 10 positions matching TRBD2. Germline values: CDR1 SQVTM, CDR2 ANQGSEA. J was trimmed by 3 bases and V by 4 bases; bases with no gene match: 9. The CDR3 is 15 amino acids.

The V and J genes are TRBV30 and TRBJ1-1, with D maybe TRBD1 (6 bases). Trimming stripped 7 bases from V and 2 bases from J, with 17 bases between. Per the germline V gene, CDR1 is GTSNPN and CDR2 is SVGIG (reference sequence). This CDR3 has 14 residues. The CDR3 DNA sequence: TGTGCCTTCACAAGGGGGGGCCGCAACACTGAAGCTTTCTTT. Protein product: CAFTRGGRNTEAFF.

This chain joins TRBV4-2 and TRBJ2-3; tentative D call: TRBD2 (5 bases). V lost 2 bases and J 2 bases, leaving 14 bases between the germline ends. Germline V lookup: CDR1 LGHNA, CDR2 YNFKEQ. The CDR3 is made up of 16 amino acids. The CDR3 DNA is TGTGCCAGCAGCCAATACGACGCGGGCCACACAGATACGCAGTATTTT. As protein: CASSQYDAGHTDTQYF.

This clone occurred a few times. J is TRBJ2-7 and V is TRBV2, with 8 bases aligning to TRBD1. The CDR3 is 13 amino acids. V was clipped by 6 bases and J by 3 bases; unmatched bases: 4. Germline lookup yields CDR1 SNHLY and CDR2 FYNNEI. CDR3 in amino acids: CASSQGAGYEQYF. The CDR3 region has the DNA TGTGCCAGCAGCCAGGGGGCCGGCTACGAGCAGTACTTC.

This clone was detected a few times. The chain is built from TRBV29-1 and TRBJ1-1; a possible D gene is TRBD1 (6 bases). The CDR3 extends over 13 amino acids. Trimming took 5 bases from V and 1 from J, leaving 11 bases between them. Germline loops: CDR1 SQVTM, CDR2 ANQGSEA. Here the CDR3 DNA reads TGCAGCGTTCAACTACAGGGGAACACTGAAGCTTTCTTT. Protein product: CSVQLQGNTEAFF.

This chain links TRBV28 with TRBJ1-2, with D possibly being TRBD1 (6 bases). The CDR3 is made up of 13 amino acids. CDR1 is MDHEN and CDR2 is SYDVKM in the germline V gene. With 5 bases removed from V and 4 bases from J, the gap between germline ends came to 11 bases. The CDR3 DNA sequence: TGTGCCAGCAGTCGGACAGCCCGCTATGGCTACACCTTC. Encoded protein: CASSRTARYGYTF.

The chain joins TRBV5-4 to TRBJ2-5; TRBD1 matches 12 bases. Trimming took 5 bases from V and 6 from J; bases not matched to a gene: 11. The CDR3 totals 16 residues. The germline gives CDR1 SGHNT, CDR2 YYREEE (reference sequence). In DNA form, the CDR3 reads TGTGCCAGCAGTCGACGGGACAGGGGGCGCATCAAGACCCAGTACTTC. Its translation is CASSRRDRGRIKTQYF.

The rearrangement joins TRBV7-9 to TRBJ2-1; 7 bases are a match to TRBD1. V lost 5 bases, J lost 10 bases, and 8 bases stayed unmatched. CDR3 length equals 13 residues. Looked up from germline, CDR1 is SEHNR and CDR2 is FQNEAQ (reference sequence). The CDR3 is CASSPMNRGEQFF. Written as DNA, the CDR3 is TGTGCCAGCAGCCCCATGAACAGGGGCGAGCAGTTCTTC.

The chain has TRBV25-1 and TRBJ1-1; D unclear. Trimming shortened V by 7 bases and J by 3 bases, and 15 bases separated the two germline ends. This CDR3 contains 14 residues. CDR1 and CDR2 (germline): MGHDK, SYGVNS. In DNA form, the CDR3 reads TGTGCCAGCAAGAAGAGGGAGGCGGACACTGAAGCTTTCTTT. It codes for CASKKREADTEAFF.

This clone was seen a handful of times. V is TRBV28 and J is TRBJ2-5; D is perhaps TRBD1 (8 bases). The CDR3 consists of 15 residues. V was pared by 3 bases and J by 5 bases, with 16 bases between. Germline loops: CDR1 MDHEN, CDR2 SYDVKM. The CDR3 DNA follows: TGTGCCAGCAGTTTCCTGGACAGGGACTACGAGACCCAGTACTTC. Its protein is CASSFLDRDYETQYF.

V is TRBV7-3 and J is TRBJ2-1, with 7 nucleotides matching TRBD1. CDR1 and CDR2 from the germline V gene are SGHTA and FQGTGA. V lost 5 bases and J lost 0; bases outside the gene matches: 4. This CDR3 contains 15 residues. The CDR3 region is CASSLDRDSYNEQFF. For the CDR3, the DNA is TGTGCCAGCAGCCTTGACAGGGACTCCTACAATGAGCAGTTCTTC.

V usage is TRBV30 and J usage is TRBJ2-7; the match to TRBD2 covers 12 bases. Losses at the gene ends were 3 bases for V and 2 bases for J; bases not matched to a gene: 8. Germline loops: CDR1 GTSNPN, CDR2 SVGIG (reference sequence). The CDR3 is 16 residues long. CDR3 coding DNA: TGTGCCTGGAGAAGGCCCCTAGCGGGAGGGCCCTACGAGCAGTACTTC. Amino acid sequence: CAWRRPLAGGPYEQYF.

The genes are TRBV9 and TRBJ2-5; D gene ambiguous. Trimming shortened V by 0 bases and J by 5 bases, and 11 bases separated the two germline ends. The CDR3 has 14 residues. The germline gives CDR1 SGDLS, CDR2 YYNGEE. The CDR3 region has the DNA TGTGCCAGCAGCGTAGGAGAGTTTTCTGAGACCCAGTACTTC. Translation gives CASSVGEFSETQYF.